The TCR beta chain described here comes from a study of shared clonotypes between healthy human individuals. Clones were sequenced by immunoSEQ multiplex PCR, and TCRdb holds only the in-frame ones, with some missing. The sample contains some 2,100,000 clones, approximately 95% of which appear only once. The CDR3 runs to 13 residues. V was clipped by 6 bases and J by 8 bases, with 14 bases between them. The germline CDR1 and CDR2 sequences are MDHEN and SYDVKM. The TCR comes from a man younger than 35 in good health. The specimen sequenced was naive CD4+ T cells sorted from blood. As for subset: CD45RA+ positively selected. The chain couples TRBV28 to TRBJ2-4; D gene uncertain. CDR3 amino acids: CASSPGGRDIQYF. Here the CDR3 DNA reads TGTGCCAGCAGCCCCGGCGGCCGGGACATTCAGTACTTC.